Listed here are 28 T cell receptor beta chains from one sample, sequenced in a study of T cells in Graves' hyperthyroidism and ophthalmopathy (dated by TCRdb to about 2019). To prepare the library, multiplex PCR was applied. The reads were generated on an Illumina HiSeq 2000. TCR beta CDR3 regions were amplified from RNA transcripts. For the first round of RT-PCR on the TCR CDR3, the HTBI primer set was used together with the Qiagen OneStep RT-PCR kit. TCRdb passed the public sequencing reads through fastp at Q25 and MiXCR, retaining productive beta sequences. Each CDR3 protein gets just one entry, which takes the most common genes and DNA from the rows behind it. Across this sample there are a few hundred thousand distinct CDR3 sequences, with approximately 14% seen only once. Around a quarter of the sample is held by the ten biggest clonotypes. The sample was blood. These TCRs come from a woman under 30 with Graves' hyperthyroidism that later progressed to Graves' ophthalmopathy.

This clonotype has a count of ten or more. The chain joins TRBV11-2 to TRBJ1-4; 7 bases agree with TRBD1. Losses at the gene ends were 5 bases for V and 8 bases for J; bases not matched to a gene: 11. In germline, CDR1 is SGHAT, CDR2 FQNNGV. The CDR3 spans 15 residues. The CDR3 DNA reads TGTGCCAGCAGCCCGACGACAGGGCAGGGGGAAAAACTGTTTTTT. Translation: CASSPTTGQGEKLFF.

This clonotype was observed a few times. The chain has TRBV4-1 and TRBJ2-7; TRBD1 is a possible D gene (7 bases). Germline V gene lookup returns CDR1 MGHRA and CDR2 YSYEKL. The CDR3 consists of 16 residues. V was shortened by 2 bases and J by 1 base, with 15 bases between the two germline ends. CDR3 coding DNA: TGCGCCAGCAGCCAACCGATTCAGGGGGGATCCTACGAGCAGTACTTC. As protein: CASSQPIQGGSYEQYF.

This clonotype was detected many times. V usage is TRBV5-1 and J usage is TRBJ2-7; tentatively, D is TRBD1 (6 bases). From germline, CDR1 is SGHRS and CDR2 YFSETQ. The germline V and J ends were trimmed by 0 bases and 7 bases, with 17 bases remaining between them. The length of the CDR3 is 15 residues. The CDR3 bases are TGCGCCAGCAGCTTGGAGAGAACAGGGATTGGTGAGCAGTACTTC. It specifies CASSLERTGIGEQYF.

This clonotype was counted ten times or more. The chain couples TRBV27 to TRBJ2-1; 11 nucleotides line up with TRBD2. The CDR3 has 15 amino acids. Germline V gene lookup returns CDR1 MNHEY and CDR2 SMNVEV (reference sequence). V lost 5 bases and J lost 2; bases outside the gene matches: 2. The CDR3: CASSKTSGAYNEQFF. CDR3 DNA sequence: TGTGCCAGCAGTAAGACTAGCGGGGCCTACAATGAGCAGTTCTTC.

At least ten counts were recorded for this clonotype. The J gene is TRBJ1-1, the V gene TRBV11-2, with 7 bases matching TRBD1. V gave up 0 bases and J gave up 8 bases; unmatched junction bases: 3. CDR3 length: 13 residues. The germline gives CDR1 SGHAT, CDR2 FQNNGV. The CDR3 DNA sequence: TGTGCCAGCAGCTTAGATCCGGGACAGGAAGCTTTCTTT. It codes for CASSLDPGQEAFF.

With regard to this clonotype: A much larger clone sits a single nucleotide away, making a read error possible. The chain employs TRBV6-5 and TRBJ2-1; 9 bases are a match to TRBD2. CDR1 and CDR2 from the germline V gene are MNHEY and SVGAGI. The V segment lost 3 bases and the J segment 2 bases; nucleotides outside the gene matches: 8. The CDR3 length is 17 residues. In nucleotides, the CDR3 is TGTGCCAGCAGTTATGGAGCGGCGGGAGGGCCCTACAATGAGCAGTTCTTC. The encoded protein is CASSYGAAGGPYNEQFF.

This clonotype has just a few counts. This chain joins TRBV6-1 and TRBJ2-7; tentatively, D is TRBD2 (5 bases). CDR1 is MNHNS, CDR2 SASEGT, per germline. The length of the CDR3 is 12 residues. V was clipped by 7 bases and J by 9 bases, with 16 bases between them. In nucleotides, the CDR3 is TGTGCCAGCACATCGGGATTTCGGGTGCAGTACTTC. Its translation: CASTSGFRVQYF.

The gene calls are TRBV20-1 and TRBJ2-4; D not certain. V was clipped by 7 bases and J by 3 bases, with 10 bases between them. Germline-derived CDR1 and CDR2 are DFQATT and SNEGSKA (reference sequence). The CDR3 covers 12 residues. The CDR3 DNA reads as TGCAGTGGGGGATTAGGCAAAAACATTCAGTACTTC. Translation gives CSGGLGKNIQYF.

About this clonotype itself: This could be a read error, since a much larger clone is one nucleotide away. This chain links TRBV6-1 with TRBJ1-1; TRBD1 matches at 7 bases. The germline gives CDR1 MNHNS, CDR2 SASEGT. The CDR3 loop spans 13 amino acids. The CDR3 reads CARRDREVTEAFF. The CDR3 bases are TGTGCCCGCAGAGACAGGGAGGTCACTGAAGCTTTCTTT.

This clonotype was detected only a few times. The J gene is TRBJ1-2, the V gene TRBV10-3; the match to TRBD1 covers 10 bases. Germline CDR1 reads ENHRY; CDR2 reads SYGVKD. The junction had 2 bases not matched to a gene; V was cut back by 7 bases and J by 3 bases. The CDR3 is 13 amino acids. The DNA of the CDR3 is TGTGCCATCACCGGACAGGGGGACTATGGCTACACCTTC. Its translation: CAITGQGDYGYTF.

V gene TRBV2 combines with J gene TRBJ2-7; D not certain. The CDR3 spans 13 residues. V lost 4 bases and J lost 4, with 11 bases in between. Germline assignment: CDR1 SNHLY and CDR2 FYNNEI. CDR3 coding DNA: TGTGCCAGCAGTGTGGGTAGGTTGTACGAGCAGTACTTC. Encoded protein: CASSVGRLYEQYF.

DNA of the CDR3: TGCGCCAGCAGCCTTCCGGGCCACAAGAACACTGAAGCTTTCTTT. This sequence encodes CASSLPGHKNTEAFF. This chain joins TRBV4-1 and TRBJ1-1; D uncertain. Trimming removed 4 bases at V and 1 base at J, with 13 bases between. Germline CDR1 and CDR2: MGHRA and YSYEKL. The CDR3 is 15 amino acids.

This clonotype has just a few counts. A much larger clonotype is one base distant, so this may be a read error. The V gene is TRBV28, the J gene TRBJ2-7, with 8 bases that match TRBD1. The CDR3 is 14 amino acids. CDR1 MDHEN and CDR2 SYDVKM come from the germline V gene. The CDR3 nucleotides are TGTGCCGGCAGTTTAACAGGGGGTGCCTACGAGCAGTACTTC. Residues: CAGSLTGGAYEQYF.

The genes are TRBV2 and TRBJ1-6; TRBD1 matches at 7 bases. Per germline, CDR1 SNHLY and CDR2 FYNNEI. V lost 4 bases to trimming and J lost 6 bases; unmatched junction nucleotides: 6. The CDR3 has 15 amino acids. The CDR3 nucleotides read TGTGCCAGCAGTGCCCAGGGGGGCATTAATTCACCCCTCCACTTT. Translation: CASSAQGGINSPLHF.

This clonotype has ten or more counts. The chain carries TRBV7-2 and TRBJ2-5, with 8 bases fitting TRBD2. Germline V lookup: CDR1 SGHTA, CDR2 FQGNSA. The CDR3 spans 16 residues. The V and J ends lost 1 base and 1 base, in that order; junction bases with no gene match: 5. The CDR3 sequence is CASSLGASGPQETQYF. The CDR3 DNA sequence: TGTGCCAGCAGCTTAGGGGCTAGCGGGCCCCAAGAGACCCAGTACTTC.

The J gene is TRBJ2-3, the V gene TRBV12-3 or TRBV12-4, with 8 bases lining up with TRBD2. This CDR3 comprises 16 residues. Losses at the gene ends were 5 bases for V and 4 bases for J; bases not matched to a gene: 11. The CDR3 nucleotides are TGTGCCAGCAGTGGGCTCTGGAGCGGGAGTGCAGATACGCAGTATTTT. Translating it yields CASSGLWSGSADTQYF.

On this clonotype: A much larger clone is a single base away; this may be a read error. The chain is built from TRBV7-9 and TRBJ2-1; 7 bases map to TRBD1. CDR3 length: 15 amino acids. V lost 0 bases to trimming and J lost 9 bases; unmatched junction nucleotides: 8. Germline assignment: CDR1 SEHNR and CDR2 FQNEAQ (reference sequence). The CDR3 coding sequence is TGTGCCAGCAGCTTAGCTGACAGGGCCAACAGTGAGCAGTTCTTC. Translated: CASSLADRANSEQFF.

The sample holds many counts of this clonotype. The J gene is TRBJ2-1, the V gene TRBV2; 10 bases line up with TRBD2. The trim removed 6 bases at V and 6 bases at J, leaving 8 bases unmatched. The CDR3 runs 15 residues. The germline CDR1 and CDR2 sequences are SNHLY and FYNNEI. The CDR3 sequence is CASSPWASGGNEQFF. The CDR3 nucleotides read TGTGCCAGCAGCCCCTGGGCTAGCGGGGGCAATGAGCAGTTCTTC.

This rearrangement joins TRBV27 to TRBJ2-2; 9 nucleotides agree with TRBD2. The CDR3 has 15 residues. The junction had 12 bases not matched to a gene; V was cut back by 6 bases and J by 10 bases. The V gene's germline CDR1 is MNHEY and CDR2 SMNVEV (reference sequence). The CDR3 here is CASSPNSGSPAELFF. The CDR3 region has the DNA TGTGCCAGCAGCCCCAATAGCGGGAGCCCCGCGGAGCTGTTTTTT.

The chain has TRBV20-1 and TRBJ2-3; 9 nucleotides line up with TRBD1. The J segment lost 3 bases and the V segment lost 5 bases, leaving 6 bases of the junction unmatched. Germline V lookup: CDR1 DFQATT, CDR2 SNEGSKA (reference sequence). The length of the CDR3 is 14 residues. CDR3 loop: CSAQDRGLTDTQYF. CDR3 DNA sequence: TGCAGTGCTCAAGACAGGGGGTTAACAGATACGCAGTATTTT.

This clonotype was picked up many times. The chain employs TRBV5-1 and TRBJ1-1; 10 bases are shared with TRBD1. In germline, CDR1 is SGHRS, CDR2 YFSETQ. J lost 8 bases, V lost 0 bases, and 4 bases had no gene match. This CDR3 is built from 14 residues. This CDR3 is CASSLDGQGEEAFF. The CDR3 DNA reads TGCGCCAGCAGCTTGGACGGACAGGGGGAAGAAGCTTTCTTT. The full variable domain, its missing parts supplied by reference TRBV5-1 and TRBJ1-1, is KAGVTQTPRYLIKTRGQQVTLSCSPISGHRSVSWYQQTPGQGLQFLFEYFSETQRNKGNFPGRFSGRQFSNSRSEMNVSTLELGDSALYLCASSLDGQGEEAFFGQGTRLTVV.

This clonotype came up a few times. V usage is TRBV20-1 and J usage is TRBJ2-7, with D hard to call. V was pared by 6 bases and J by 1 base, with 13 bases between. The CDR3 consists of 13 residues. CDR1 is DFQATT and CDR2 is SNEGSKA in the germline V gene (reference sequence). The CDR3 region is CSASSGLSYEQYF. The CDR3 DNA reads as TGCAGTGCCTCTAGTGGTCTTTCCTACGAGCAGTACTTC.

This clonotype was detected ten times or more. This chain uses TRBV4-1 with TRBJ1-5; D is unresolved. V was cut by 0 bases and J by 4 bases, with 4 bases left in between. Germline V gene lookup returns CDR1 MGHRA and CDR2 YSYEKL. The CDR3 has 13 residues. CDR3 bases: TGCGCCAGCAGCCAAGAACGAAATCAGCCCCAGCATTTT. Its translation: CASSQERNQPQHF.

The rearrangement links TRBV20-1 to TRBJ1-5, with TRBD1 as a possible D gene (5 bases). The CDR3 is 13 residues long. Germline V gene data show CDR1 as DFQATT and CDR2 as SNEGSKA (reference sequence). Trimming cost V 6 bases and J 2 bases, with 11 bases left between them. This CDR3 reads CSAFRVGNQPQHF. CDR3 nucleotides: TGCAGTGCGTTCAGGGTCGGCAATCAGCCCCAGCATTTT.

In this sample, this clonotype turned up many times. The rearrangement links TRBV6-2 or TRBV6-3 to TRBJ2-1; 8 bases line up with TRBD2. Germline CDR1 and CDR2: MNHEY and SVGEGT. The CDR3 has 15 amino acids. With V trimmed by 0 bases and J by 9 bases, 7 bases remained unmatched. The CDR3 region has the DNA TGTGCCAGCAGTTACTCTTCGGGAGGGGCATTTGAGCAGTTCTTC. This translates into CASSYSSGGAFEQFF.

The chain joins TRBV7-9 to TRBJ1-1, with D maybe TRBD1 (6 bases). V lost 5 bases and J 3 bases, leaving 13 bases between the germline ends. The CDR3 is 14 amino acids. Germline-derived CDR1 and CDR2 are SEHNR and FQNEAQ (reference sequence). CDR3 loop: CASSQNPGDTEAFF. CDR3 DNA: TGTGCCAGCAGCCAAAACCCAGGGGACACTGAAGCTTTCTTT.

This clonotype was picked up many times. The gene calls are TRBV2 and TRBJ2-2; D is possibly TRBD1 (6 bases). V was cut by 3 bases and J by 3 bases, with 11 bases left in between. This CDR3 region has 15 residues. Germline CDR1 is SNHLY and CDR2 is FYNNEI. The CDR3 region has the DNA TGTGCCAGCAGTGATGAAGGGGGTCACACCGGGGAGCTGTTTTTT. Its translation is CASSDEGGHTGELFF.

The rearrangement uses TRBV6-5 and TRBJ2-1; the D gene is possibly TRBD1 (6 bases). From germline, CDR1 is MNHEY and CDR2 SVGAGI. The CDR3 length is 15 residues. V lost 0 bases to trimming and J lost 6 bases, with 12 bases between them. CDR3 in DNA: TGTGCCAGCAGTTACTCTCAGGGGATGGGCAATGAGCAGTTCTTC. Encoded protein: CASSYSQGMGNEQFF.